This T cell receptor (beta chain) was retrieved from a study of shared clonotypes between healthy human individuals. Findings and caveats of the study: Genetic and exposure-history diversity was limited by the small donor number.

When samples were unsorted, about 90 million PBMCs were used for genomic DNA. With ten immunoSEQ deep assay plates, unsorted PBMC DNA underwent sequencing. Measured with immunoSEQ multiplex PCR; TCRdb has only the in-frame clones, and not every one. The sample shows over 400,000 clones, over 70% of them seen only once. This clone was counted between two and nine times. As yet, its antigen is unknown. This CDR3 is 18 amino acids long. V trimming: 3 bases; J trimming: 4 bases; junction bases outside the gene matches: 7. From germline, CDR1 is KGHSH and CDR2 LQKENI. The sequenced sample consisted of PBMCs. The V call is TRBV18, the J call TRBJ2-6; 12 bases are shared with TRBD2. This clonotype was sampled from a middle-aged woman in good health. Some clones in this sample may be carry-over from other donors' samples. The CDR3 loop reads CASSPLAGGPDGANVLTF. CDR3 nucleotide sequence: TGTGCCAGCTCACCCCTAGCGGGAGGGCCGGACGGGGCCAACGTCCTGACTTTC.